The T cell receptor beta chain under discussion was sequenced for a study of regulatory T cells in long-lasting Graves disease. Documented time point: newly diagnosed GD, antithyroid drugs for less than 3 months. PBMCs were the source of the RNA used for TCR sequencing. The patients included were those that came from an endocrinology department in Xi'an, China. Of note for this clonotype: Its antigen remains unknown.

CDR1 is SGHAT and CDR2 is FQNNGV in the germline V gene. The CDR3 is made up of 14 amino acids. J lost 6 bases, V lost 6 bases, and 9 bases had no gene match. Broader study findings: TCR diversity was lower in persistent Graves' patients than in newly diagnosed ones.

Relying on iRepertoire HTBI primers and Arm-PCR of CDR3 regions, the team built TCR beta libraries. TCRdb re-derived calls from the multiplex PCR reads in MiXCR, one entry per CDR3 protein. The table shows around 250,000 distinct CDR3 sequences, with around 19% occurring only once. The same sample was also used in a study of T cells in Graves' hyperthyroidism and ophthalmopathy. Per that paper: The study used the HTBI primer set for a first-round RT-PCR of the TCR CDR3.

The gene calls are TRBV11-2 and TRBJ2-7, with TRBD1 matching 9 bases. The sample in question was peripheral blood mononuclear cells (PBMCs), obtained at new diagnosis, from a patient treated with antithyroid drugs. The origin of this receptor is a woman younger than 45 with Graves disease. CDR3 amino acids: CASSTGTGKSEQYF. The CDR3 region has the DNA TGTGCCAGCAGTACCGGGACAGGGAAATCCGAGCAGTACTTC. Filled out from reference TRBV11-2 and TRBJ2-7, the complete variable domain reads EAGVAQSPRYKIIEKRQSVAFWCNPISGHATLYWYQQILGQGPKLLIQFQNNGVVDDSQLPKDRFSAERLKGVDSTLKIQPAKLEDSAVYLCASSTGTGKSEQYFGPGTRLTVT.